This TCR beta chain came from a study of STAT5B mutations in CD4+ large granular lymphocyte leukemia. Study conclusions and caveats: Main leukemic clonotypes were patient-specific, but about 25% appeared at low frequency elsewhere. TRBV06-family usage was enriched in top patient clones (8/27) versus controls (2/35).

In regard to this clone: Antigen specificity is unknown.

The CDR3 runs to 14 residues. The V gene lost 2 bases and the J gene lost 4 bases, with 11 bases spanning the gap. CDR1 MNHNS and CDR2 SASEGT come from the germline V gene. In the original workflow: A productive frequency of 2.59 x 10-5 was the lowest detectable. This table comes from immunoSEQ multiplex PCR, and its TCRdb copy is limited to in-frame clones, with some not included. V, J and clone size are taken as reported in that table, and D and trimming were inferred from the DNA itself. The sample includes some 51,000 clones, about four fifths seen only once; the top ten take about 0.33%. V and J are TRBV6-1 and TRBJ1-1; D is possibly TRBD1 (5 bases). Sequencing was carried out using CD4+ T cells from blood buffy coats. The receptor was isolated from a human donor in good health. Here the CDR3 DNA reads TGTGCCAGCAGTGAATACGGGGGTAGCACTGAAGCTTTCTTT. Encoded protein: CASSEYGGSTEAFF.